This is a list of T cell receptor beta chains from one sample in a study of blood T cell repertoires in COVID-19. Using immunoSEQ multiplex PCR, the repertoire was profiled, and TCRdb retains in-frame clones only, with some absent. The sample carries under 200,000 clones, around four fifths recorded once. The source material was peripheral blood. The source of these receptors is a woman in her 70s with COVID-19, enrolled during active disease. Both conserved end residues are part of each CDR3. Each record gives: J gene, V gene, CDR3 protein.

J gene: TRBJ2-5
V gene: TRBV6-6
CDR3 protein: CASSLDPRGTQYF

J gene: TRBJ2-7
V gene: TRBV28
CDR3 protein: CASRLQGGSFSYEQYF

J gene: TRBJ1-4
V gene: TRBV5-6
CDR3 protein: CASSLSRDIYEKLFF

J gene: TRBJ2-5
V gene: TRBV28
CDR3 protein: CASSPPPRLEVMETQYF

J gene: TRBJ1-1
V gene: TRBV29-1
CDR3 protein: CSARGGLTEAFF

J gene: TRBJ2-2
V gene: TRBV15
CDR3 protein: CATEQEIGVRGGSTGELFF

J gene: TRBJ2-5
V gene: TRBV15
CDR3 protein: CATSRDRIGEETQYF

J gene: TRBJ1-1
V gene: TRBV14
CDR3 protein: CASSLVLNTEAFF

J gene: TRBJ2-1
V gene: TRBV19
CDR3 protein: CASSIVSGLGEQFF

J gene: TRBJ2-1
V gene: TRBV7-2
CDR3 protein: CASSRLAGGRSPYNEQFF

J gene: TRBJ2-3
V gene: TRBV10-3
CDR3 protein: CAISDWASTDTQYF

J gene: TRBJ1-6
V gene: TRBV19
CDR3 protein: CASSTNPGQMHSPLHF

J gene: TRBJ1-1
V gene: TRBV30
CDR3 protein: CAWSGDGTYHTEAFF

J gene: TRBJ2-5
V gene: TRBV6-5
CDR3 protein: CASSPTSGRLGTQYF

J gene: TRBJ2-7
V gene: TRBV28
CDR3 protein: CASSYGTGAYEQYF

J gene: TRBJ2-2
V gene: TRBV19
CDR3 protein: CASTLSGRASLRELFF

J gene: TRBJ2-1
V gene: TRBV4-1
CDR3 protein: CASSQGLAVEGPYNEQFF

J gene: TRBJ2-3
V gene: TRBV12-3/TRBV12-4
CDR3 protein: CASSRQAGDTQYF

J gene: TRBJ2-3
V gene: TRBV6-5
CDR3 protein: CASRTGTGPTDTQYF

J gene: TRBJ2-7
V gene: TRBV6-5
CDR3 protein: CASRPKQSYEQYF

J gene: TRBJ2-1
V gene: TRBV6-5
CDR3 protein: CASSSTSGNEQFF

J gene: TRBJ2-2
V gene: TRBV19
CDR3 protein: CASSLGLAGRGRELFF

J gene: TRBJ1-4
V gene: TRBV28
CDR3 protein: CASSLYILRVGSTNEKLFF

J gene: TRBJ1-1
V gene: TRBV5-1
CDR3 protein: CASSFEGAVGTEAFF

J gene: TRBJ2-5
V gene: TRBV11-2
CDR3 protein: CASSSRWETQYF

J gene: TRBJ1-6
V gene: TRBV29-1
CDR3 protein: CSVEGEGAGSPLHF

J gene: TRBJ2-1
V gene: TRBV28
CDR3 protein: CASTPMGRSYNEQFF

J gene: TRBJ1-5
V gene: TRBV30
CDR3 protein: CAWSVIGSTYQPQHF

J gene: TRBJ1-3
V gene: TRBV6-6
CDR3 protein: CASSFGPPYSGNTIYF

J gene: TRBJ2-2
V gene: TRBV15
CDR3 protein: CATKIQGAYSGELFF

J gene: TRBJ2-7
V gene: TRBV30
CDR3 protein: CAWNSAYEQYF

J gene: TRBJ2-7
V gene: TRBV11-2
CDR3 protein: CASSVGLAGTYEQYF

J gene: TRBJ2-7
V gene: TRBV5-1
CDR3 protein: CASSLDGQGAYEQYF

J gene: TRBJ2-1
V gene: TRBV10-1
CDR3 protein: CASSPGLAGVDEQFF

J gene: TRBJ2-1
V gene: TRBV27
CDR3 protein: CASSFGQHNEQFF

J gene: TRBJ2-3
V gene: TRBV10-2
CDR3 protein: CASSEPTSGTGVADTQYF

J gene: TRBJ2-7
V gene: TRBV5-1
CDR3 protein: CASSLAAGEQYF

J gene: TRBJ1-1
V gene: TRBV6-5
CDR3 protein: CASSPTGGAGHEAFF

J gene: TRBJ2-3
V gene: TRBV29-1
CDR3 protein: CSEERGTDTQYF

J gene: TRBJ2-1
V gene: TRBV18
CDR3 protein: CASPSDRGGTYNEQFF

J gene: TRBJ2-3
V gene: TRBV11-2
CDR3 protein: CASSLGAASADTQYF

J gene: TRBJ1-1
V gene: TRBV20-1
CDR3 protein: CSASQIDRPATEAFF

J gene: TRBJ2-1
V gene: TRBV19
CDR3 protein: CASSILSGRDSYNEQFF

J gene: TRBJ2-4
V gene: TRBV28
CDR3 protein: CASSLTQGLAGNIQYF

J gene: TRBJ2-3
V gene: TRBV12-3/TRBV12-4
CDR3 protein: CASSFYPLDTQYF

J gene: TRBJ1-5
V gene: TRBV28
CDR3 protein: CASGLGNQPQHF

J gene: TRBJ2-7
V gene: TRBV20-1
CDR3 protein: CSARATYEQYF

J gene: TRBJ1-2
V gene: TRBV5-1
CDR3 protein: CASSSRGQGARNYGYTF

J gene: TRBJ2-3
V gene: TRBV4-2
CDR3 protein: CASSQEYRGRGQYF

J gene: TRBJ1-2
V gene: TRBV28
CDR3 protein: CASSPEIYYGYTF

J gene: TRBJ1-1
V gene: TRBV20-1
CDR3 protein: CSAFAAEAFF

J gene: TRBJ1-2
V gene: TRBV19
CDR3 protein: CASSNPPDSNYGYTF

J gene: TRBJ1-5
V gene: TRBV15
CDR3 protein: CATSSVVTLNQPQHF

J gene: TRBJ1-2
V gene: TRBV5-4
CDR3 protein: CASSFTGNYGYTF

J gene: TRBJ1-1
V gene: TRBV9
CDR3 protein: CASSVETGLGTEAFF

J gene: TRBJ2-3
V gene: TRBV10-3
CDR3 protein: CAIRGLAGTDTQYF